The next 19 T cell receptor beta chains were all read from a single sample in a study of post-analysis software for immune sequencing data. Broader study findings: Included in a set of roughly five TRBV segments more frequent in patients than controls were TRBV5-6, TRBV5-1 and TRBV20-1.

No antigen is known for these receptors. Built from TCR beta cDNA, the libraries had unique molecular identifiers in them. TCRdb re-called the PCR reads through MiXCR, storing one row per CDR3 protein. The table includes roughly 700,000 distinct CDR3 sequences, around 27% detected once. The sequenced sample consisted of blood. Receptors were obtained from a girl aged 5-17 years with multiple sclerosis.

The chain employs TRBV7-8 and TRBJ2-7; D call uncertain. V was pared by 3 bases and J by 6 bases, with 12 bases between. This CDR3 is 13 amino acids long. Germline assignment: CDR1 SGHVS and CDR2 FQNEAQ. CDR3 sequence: CASSLATMAEQYF. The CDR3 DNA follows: TGTGCCAGCAGCTTGGCGACGATGGCCGAGCAGTACTTC.

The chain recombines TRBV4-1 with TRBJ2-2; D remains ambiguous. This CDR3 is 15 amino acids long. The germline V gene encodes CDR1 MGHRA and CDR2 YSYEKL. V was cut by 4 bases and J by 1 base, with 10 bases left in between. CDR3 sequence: CASSPWKGNTGELFF. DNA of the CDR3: TGCGCCAGCAGCCCATGGAAGGGGAACACCGGGGAGCTGTTTTTT.

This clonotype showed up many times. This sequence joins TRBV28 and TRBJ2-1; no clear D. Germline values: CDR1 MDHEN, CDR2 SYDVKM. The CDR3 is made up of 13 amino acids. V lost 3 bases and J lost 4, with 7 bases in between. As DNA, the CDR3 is TGTGCCAGCAGTTTTGGACGGTACAATGAGCAGTTCTTC. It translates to CASSFGRYNEQFF.

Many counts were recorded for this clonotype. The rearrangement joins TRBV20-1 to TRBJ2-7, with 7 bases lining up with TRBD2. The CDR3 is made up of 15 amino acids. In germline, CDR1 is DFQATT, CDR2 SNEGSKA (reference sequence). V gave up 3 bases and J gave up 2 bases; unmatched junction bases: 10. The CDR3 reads CSASSSGTTPYEQYF. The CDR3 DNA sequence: TGCAGTGCTAGCAGTTCCGGGACTACCCCCTACGAGCAGTACTTC.

CDR3 coding DNA: TGCGCCAGCAGCGCCTCCGGGACTAGCGGGAGGAGTGAGCAGTTCTTC. Its translation is CASSASGTSGRSEQFF. The rearrangement uses TRBV5-1 and TRBJ2-1, with 15 bases that match TRBD2. The CDR3 is 16 amino acids. Germline trimming cut 4 bases from V and 9 bases from J; bases unmatched to any gene: 8. Germline CDR1 is SGHRS and CDR2 is YFSETQ.

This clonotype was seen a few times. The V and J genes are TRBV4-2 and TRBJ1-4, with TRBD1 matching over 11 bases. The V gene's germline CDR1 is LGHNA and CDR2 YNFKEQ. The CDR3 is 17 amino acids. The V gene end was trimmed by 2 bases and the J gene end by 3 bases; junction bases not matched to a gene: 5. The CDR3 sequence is CASSQSGQGAPNEKLFF. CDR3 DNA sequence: TGTGCCAGCAGCCAATCCGGACAGGGGGCACCTAATGAAAAACTGTTTTTT.

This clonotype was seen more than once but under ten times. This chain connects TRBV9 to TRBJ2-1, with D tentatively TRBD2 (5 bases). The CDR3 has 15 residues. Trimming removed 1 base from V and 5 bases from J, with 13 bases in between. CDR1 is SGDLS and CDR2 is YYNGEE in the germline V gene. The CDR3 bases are TGTGCCAGCAGCGTACGCGCTAGCCCCGACAATGAGCAGTTCTTC. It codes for CASSVRASPDNEQFF.

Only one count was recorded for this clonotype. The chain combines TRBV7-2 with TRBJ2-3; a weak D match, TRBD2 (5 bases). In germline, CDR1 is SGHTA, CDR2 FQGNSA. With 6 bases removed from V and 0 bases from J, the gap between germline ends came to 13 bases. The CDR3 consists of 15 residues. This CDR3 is CASSPEGKSTDTQYF. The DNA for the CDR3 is TGTGCCAGCAGTCCTGAGGGTAAAAGCACAGATACGCAGTATTTT.

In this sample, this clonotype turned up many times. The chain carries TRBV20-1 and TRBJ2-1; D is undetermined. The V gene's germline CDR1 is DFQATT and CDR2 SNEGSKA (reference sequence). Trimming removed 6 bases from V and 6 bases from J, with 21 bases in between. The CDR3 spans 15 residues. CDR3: CSAQLPGRTFNEQFF. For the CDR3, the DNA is TGCAGTGCCCAACTCCCAGGAAGAACTTTCAATGAGCAGTTCTTC.

In DNA form, the CDR3 reads TGCAGTGCTAGAGACCAAGGGGAGCAGTACTTC. Amino acids: CSARDQGEQYF. The chain employs TRBV20-1 and TRBJ2-7; D remains unclear. This CDR3 has 11 residues. CDR1 and CDR2 (germline): DFQATT, SNEGSKA (reference sequence). Between the trimmed V and J ends, which lost 0 bases and 7 bases, there was a span of 7 bases.

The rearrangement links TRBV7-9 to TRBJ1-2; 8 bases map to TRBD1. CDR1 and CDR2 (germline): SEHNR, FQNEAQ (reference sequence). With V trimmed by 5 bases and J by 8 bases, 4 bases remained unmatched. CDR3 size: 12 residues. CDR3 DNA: TGTGCCAGCAGCCACAGGGGGGTAGGCTACACCTTC. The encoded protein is CASSHRGVGYTF.

The CDR3 DNA follows: TGTGCCAGCAGACCCACGGACAGAGACAATCAGCCCCAGCATTTT. This translates into CASRPTDRDNQPQHF. The rearrangement joins TRBV6-4 to TRBJ1-5, with TRBD1 as a possible D gene (6 bases). This CDR3 has 15 amino acids. The V end was cut by 6 bases, the J end by 3 bases, with 15 bases between. From germline, CDR1 is MRHNA and CDR2 SNTAGT.

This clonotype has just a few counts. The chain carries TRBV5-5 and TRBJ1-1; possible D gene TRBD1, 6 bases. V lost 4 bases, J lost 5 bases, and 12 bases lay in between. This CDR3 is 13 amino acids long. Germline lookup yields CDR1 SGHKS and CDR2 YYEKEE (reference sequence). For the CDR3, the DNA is TGTGCCAGCAGCCCCCAAAGGGGGACTGAAGCTTTCTTT. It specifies CASSPQRGTEAFF.

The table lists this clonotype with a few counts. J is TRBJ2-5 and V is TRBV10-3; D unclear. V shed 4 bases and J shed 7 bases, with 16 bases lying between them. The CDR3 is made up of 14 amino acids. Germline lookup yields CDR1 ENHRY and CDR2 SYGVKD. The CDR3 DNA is TGTGCCATCAGTGCCGCCTCCATGGAAGGGACCCAGTACTTC. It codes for CAISAASMEGTQYF.

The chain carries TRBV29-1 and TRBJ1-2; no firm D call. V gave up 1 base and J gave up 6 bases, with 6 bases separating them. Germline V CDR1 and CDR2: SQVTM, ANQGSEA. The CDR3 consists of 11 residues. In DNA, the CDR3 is TGCAGCGTTGAAGTTAGGGATGGCTACACCTTC. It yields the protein CSVEVRDGYTF.

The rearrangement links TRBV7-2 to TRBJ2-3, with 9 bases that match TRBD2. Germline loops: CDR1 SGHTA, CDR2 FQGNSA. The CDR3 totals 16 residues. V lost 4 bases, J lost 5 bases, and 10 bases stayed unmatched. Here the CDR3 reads CASSSRISGSGDTQYF. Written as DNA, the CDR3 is TGTGCCAGCAGCTCCCGTATTAGCGGGAGTGGAGATACGCAGTATTTT.

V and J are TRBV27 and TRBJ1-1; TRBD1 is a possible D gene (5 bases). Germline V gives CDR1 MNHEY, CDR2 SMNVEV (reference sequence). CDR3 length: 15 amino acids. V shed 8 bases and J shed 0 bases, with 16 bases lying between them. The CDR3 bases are TGTGCCAGCGCCCTTGCCGGGACGGTGAACACTGAAGCTTTCTTT. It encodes CASALAGTVNTEAFF.

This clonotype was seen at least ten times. The CDR3 sequence is CASSWGTLSSYEQYF. The CDR3 coding sequence is TGTGCCAGCAGCTGGGGGACTTTGAGCTCCTACGAGCAGTACTTC. The V and J genes are TRBV7-6 and TRBJ2-7; D is perhaps TRBD2 (6 bases). Trimming removed 4 bases at V and 0 bases at J, with 13 bases between. Per the germline V gene, CDR1 is SGHVS and CDR2 is FNYEAQ. This CDR3 region has 15 residues.

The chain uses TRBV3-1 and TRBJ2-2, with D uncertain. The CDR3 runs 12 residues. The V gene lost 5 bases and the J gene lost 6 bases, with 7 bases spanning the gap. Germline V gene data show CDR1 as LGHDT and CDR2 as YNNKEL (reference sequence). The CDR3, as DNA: TGTGCCAGCAGCTCAGACGCCGGGGAGCTGTTTTTT. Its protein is CASSSDAGELFF.